This record concerns one T cell receptor (beta chain) sequence. Its antigen is not identified. From the reads, TCRdb called clonotypes with MiXCR, one entry per CDR3 protein. The sample records 750,000 to 900,000 distinct CDR3 sequences, roughly 29% being singletons. The sample originates from a study of T cell repertoires in cytomegalovirus infection. V lost 8 bases and J lost 6, with 19 bases in between. CDR3 size: 14 residues. The sequencing here drew on cultured CD8+ T cells from PBMCs, taken from culture after CMV antigen stimulation. The TCR sequence derives from a human donor in good health (CMV status not recorded). Some clones in this sample may be carry-over from other donors' samples. The chain joins TRBV5-3 to TRBJ2-3, with D tentatively TRBD1 (7 bases). TRBV5-3 is placed among ORFs of uncertain function. The CDR3 DNA follows: TGTGCCAGCAGGGGGGCGGGTTGGTTGGATACGCAGTATTTT. As protein: CASRGAGWLDTQYF.